Each of the 13 T cell receptor beta chains below was sequenced from the same sample in a study of control samples from healthy donors and cancer patients (dated by TCRdb to about 2020). The library came from the immunoSEQ multiplex PCR assay. Held by TCRdb, this immuneACCESS table contains in-frame sequences only and omits some clones. Under half of the omission traces to an unresolved V gene where checked; the cause of the rest is unknown. The sample yields about 150,000 clones; around 86% were counted once. Around 4.7% of the sample lies in the top ten. The sample consisted of blood. The origin of the receptors is a man aged 30-40 years in good health.

The chain uses TRBV7-3 and TRBJ2-1; tentative D call: TRBD1 (5 bases). The V end was cut by 0 bases, the J end by 6 bases, with 15 bases between. Germline CDR1 reads SGHTA; CDR2 reads FQGTGA. The CDR3 totals 16 residues. The CDR3 DNA reads TGTGCCAGCAGCTTAACCCCAGGGTCGGGTATCAATGAGCAGTTCTTC. Protein: CASSLTPGSGINEQFF.

The chain employs TRBV19 and TRBJ2-2; 11 bases match TRBD1. Germline V CDR1 and CDR2: LNHDA, SQIVND (reference sequence). The CDR3 loop spans 15 amino acids. V was clipped by 6 bases and J by 4 bases; unmatched bases: 4. CDR3 protein: CASSIGTGGTGELFF. The CDR3 coding sequence is TGTGCCAGTAGCATCGGGACAGGGGGCACCGGGGAGCTGTTTTTT.

The J gene is TRBJ1-5, the V gene TRBV19; perhaps TRBD1 as D (6 bases). CDR3 size: 16 residues. Germline-derived CDR1 and CDR2 are LNHDA and SQIVND (reference sequence). V dropped 4 bases and J dropped 1 base, with 14 bases sitting between them. CDR3 sequence: CASSTARGVSNQPQHF. The CDR3 bases are TGTGCCAGTAGTACCGCCAGGGGAGTAAGCAATCAGCCCCAGCATTTT.

The chain recombines TRBV7-6 with TRBJ2-5, with TRBD1 matching over 11 bases. The CDR3 covers 15 residues. Germline values: CDR1 SGHVS, CDR2 FNYEAQ. Germline trimming cut 1 base from V and 7 bases from J; bases unmatched to any gene: 5. The CDR3 protein is CASSLVGQGAGTQYF. The CDR3 bases are TGTGCCAGCAGCTTAGTAGGACAGGGGGCCGGGACCCAGTACTTC.

This chain uses TRBV7-2 with TRBJ2-2; D is undetermined. Germline V CDR1 and CDR2: SGHTA, FQGNSA. The germline V and J ends were trimmed by 3 bases and 1 base, with 3 bases remaining between them. The CDR3 covers 13 residues. The CDR3 here is CASSFMNTGELFF. The CDR3 nucleotides are TGTGCCAGCAGCTTTATGAACACCGGGGAGCTGTTTTTT.

This chain links TRBV2 with TRBJ2-7, with TRBD2 as a possible D gene (6 bases). This CDR3 spans 13 amino acids. The germline CDR1 and CDR2 sequences are SNHLY and FYNNEI. V gave up 4 bases and J gave up 4 bases, with 11 bases separating them. As DNA, the CDR3 is TGTGCCAGCAGTGGGAGGGCCAAGTACGAGCAGTACTTC. It is translated as CASSGRAKYEQYF.

The CDR3 DNA is TGTGCCAGCTCACCGAGAGACGCGAACACCGGGGAGCTGTTTTTT. Its protein product is CASSPRDANTGELFF. This chain connects TRBV18 to TRBJ2-2, with unresolved D. From germline, CDR1 is KGHSH and CDR2 LQKENI. The V and J ends lost 3 bases and 0 bases respectively, with 8 bases between them. The CDR3 runs 15 residues.

About this clone: Other DNA sequences in this specimen translate into the identical CDR3. This sequence joins TRBV30 and TRBJ1-5; maybe TRBD1 (6 bases). Germline V lookup: CDR1 GTSNPN, CDR2 SVGIG (reference sequence). Deletions cut 0 bases from V and 4 bases from J, with 7 bases between. The CDR3 runs to 13 residues. CDR3 nucleotide sequence: TGTGCCTGGAGTGTACAGGGAAATCAGCCCCAGCATTTT. Protein sequence: CAWSVQGNQPQHF. The complete variable domain, with remaining parts taken from reference TRBV30 and TRBJ1-5, reads SQTIHQWPATLVQPVGSPLSLECTVEGTSNPNLYWYRQAAGRGLQLLFYSVGIGQISSEVPQNLSASRPQDRQFILSSKKLLLSDSGFYLCAWSVQGNQPQHFGDGTRLSIL.

The chain has TRBV30 and TRBJ1-3, with unresolved D. CDR1 and CDR2 from the germline V gene are GTSNPN and SVGIG (reference sequence). This CDR3 contains 14 residues. V was clipped by 0 bases and J by 2 bases, with 8 bases between them. CDR3 sequence (DNA): TGTGCCTGGAGTGTTACGGTGCCTGGAAACACCATATATTTT. Translation gives CAWSVTVPGNTIYF.

The rearrangement uses TRBV18 and TRBJ2-3; D might be TRBD2 (5 bases). With 3 bases removed from V and 6 bases from J, the gap between germline ends came to 10 bases. The germline gives CDR1 KGHSH, CDR2 LQKENI. The CDR3 consists of 13 residues. CDR3 sequence: CASSPRGLDTQYF. The CDR3 coding sequence is TGTGCCAGCTCACCTCGCGGGTTGGATACGCAGTATTTT.

The rearrangement uses TRBV19 and TRBJ1-5, with 12 bases fitting TRBD1. CDR1 LNHDA and CDR2 SQIVND come from the germline V gene (reference sequence). V shed 11 bases, J shed 3 bases, and the junction held 8 bases outside the gene matches. The CDR3 has 15 residues. The DNA of the CDR3 is TGTGCCTCCCGGGGGACAGGGGGCATCAATCAGCCCCAGCATTTT. Translated, it gives CASRGTGGINQPQHF. The full variable domain, rest sourced from reference TRBV19 and TRBJ1-5, is DGGITQSPKYLFRKEGQNVTLSCEQNLNHDAMYWYRQDPGQGLRLIYYSQIVNDFQKGDIAEGYSVSREKKESFPLTVTSAQKNPTAFYLCASRGTGGINQPQHFGDGTRLSIL.

This chain connects TRBV5-8 to TRBJ2-7; 15 bases fit TRBD2. The trim removed 3 bases at V and 9 bases at J, leaving 7 bases unmatched. The germline gives CDR1 SGHTS, CDR2 YDEGEE. CDR3 length: 15 amino acids. CDR3 in DNA: TGTGCCAGCAGCTCGCCGGGACTAGCGGGAGGCTTGCAGTACTTC. The encoded protein is CASSSPGLAGGLQYF.

The rearrangement joins TRBV5-6 to TRBJ2-5, with 7 nucleotides matching TRBD1. V lost 4 bases to trimming and J lost 7 bases; unmatched junction nucleotides: 7. The CDR3 length is 13 residues. Germline values: CDR1 SGHDT, CDR2 YYEEEE. CDR3 sequence: CASSGQPGGTQYF. The CDR3 coding sequence is TGTGCCAGCAGCGGACAGCCAGGGGGGACCCAGTACTTC.